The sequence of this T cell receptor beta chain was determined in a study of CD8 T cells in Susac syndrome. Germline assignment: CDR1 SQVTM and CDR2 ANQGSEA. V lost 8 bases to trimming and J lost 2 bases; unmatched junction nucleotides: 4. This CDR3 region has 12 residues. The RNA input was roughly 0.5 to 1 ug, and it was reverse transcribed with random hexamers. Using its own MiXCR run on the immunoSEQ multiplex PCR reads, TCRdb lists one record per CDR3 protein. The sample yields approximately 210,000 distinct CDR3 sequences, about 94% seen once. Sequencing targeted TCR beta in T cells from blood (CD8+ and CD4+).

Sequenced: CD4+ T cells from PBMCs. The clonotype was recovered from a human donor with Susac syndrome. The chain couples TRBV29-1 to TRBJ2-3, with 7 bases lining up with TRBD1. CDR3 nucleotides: TGCAGCTTGGGACAGAACACAGATACGCAGTATTTT. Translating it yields CSLGQNTDTQYF.